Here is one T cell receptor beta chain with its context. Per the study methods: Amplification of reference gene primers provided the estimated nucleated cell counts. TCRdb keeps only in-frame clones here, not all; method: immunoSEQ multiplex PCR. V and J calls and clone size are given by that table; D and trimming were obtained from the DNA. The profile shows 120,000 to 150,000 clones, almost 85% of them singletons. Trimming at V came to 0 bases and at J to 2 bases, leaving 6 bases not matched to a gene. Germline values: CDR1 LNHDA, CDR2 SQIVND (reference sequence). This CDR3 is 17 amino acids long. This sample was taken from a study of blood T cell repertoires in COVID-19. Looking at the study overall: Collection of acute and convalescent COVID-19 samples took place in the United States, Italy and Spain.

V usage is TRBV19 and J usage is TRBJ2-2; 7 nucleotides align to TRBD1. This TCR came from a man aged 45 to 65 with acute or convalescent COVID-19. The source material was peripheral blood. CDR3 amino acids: CASSIEDRNYNTGELFF. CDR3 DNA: TGTGCCAGTAGTATAGAGGACAGGAACTACAACACCGGGGAGCTGTTTTTT.